A selection of T cell receptor beta chains follows, all from one sample in a study of Ad26.COV2.S vaccination and SARS-CoV-2 variants. Profiling relied on immunoSEQ multiplex PCR, and the TCRdb table lists in-frame clones only, not all of them. The table includes 350,000 to 450,000 clones, roughly 94% detected once. The sequencing here drew on peripheral blood, taken after recovery from COVID-19. The receptors were sampled from a human donor who had recovered from COVID-19. CDR3s include the opening cysteine and the closing phenylalanine or tryptophan. The order of the fields is D gene, V gene, clone size, J gene, CDR3 DNA, CDR3 protein. D genes are given only for firm matches. Clone size is not always given. Where it is, it says once, few, many or a class for expanded clones.

d_call: -; v_call: TRBV7-9; clone_size: -; j_call: TRBJ2-7; cdr3_nt: TGTGCCAGCAGCAATCCGGGGTGGAACGAGCAGTACTTC; cdr3_aa: CASSNPGWNEQYF
d_call: TRBD2; v_call: TRBV13; clone_size: once; j_call: TRBJ2-5; cdr3_nt: TGTGCCAGCAGCCCAGGACTAGCGGGGGGGGAGACCCAGTACTTC; cdr3_aa: CASSPGLAGGETQYF
d_call: TRBD2; v_call: TRBV5-1; clone_size: -; j_call: TRBJ2-7; cdr3_nt: TGCGCCACCCACCCCTCGGGGGGGGTTCCCATCTACGAGCAGTACTTC; cdr3_aa: CATHPSGGVPIYEQYF
d_call: TRBD1; v_call: TRBV5-1; clone_size: once; j_call: TRBJ2-5; cdr3_nt: TGCGCCAGCAGCTTAACCGGGACAGCTCAAGAGACCCAGTACTTC; cdr3_aa: CASSLTGTAQETQYF
d_call: TRBD1; v_call: TRBV3-1/TRBV3-2; clone_size: -; j_call: TRBJ1-4; cdr3_nt: TGTGCCAGATTCGGGACAGTTGGATCTAATGAAAAACTGTTTTTT; cdr3_aa: CARFGTVGSNEKLFF
d_call: -; v_call: TRBV18; clone_size: -; j_call: TRBJ2-5; cdr3_nt: TGTGCCAGCTCCCCCAAAGAGACCCAGTACTTC; cdr3_aa: CASSPKETQYF
d_call: -; v_call: TRBV6-5; clone_size: -; j_call: TRBJ1-5; cdr3_nt: TGTGCCAGCAGGGGGAATAGCAATCAGCCCCAGCATTTT; cdr3_aa: CASRGNSNQPQHF
d_call: TRBD1; v_call: TRBV11-2; clone_size: -; j_call: TRBJ1-4; cdr3_nt: TGTGCCAGCAGCTTTGGACAGGCCGCGTCTAGCGCAACTAATGAAAAACTGTTTTTT; cdr3_aa: CASSFGQAASSATNEKLFF
d_call: TRBD2; v_call: TRBV10-3; clone_size: once; j_call: TRBJ2-1; cdr3_nt: TGTGCCATCAGTTCAGGGACTAGCGGGGGGAGCTCCTACAATGAGCAGTTCTTC; cdr3_aa: CAISSGTSGGSSYNEQFF
d_call: TRBD2; v_call: TRBV20-1; clone_size: -; j_call: TRBJ2-3; cdr3_nt: TGCAGTGCGAGTCTAGCGGGGGTGGCAGATACGCAGTATTTT; cdr3_aa: CSASLAGVADTQYF
d_call: -; v_call: TRBV6-6; clone_size: -; j_call: TRBJ2-1; cdr3_nt: TGTGCCAGCAGTCCAGGGACAAACAATGAGCAGTTCTTC; cdr3_aa: CASSPGTNNEQFF
d_call: -; v_call: TRBV2; clone_size: -; j_call: TRBJ2-2; cdr3_nt: TGTGCCAGCAGACAAATCACCGGGGAGCTGTTTTTT; cdr3_aa: CASRQITGELFF
d_call: -; v_call: TRBV5-6; clone_size: -; j_call: TRBJ2-6; cdr3_nt: TGTGCCAGCAGCTTCACAGGGCTAAACTCTGGGGCCAACGTCCTGACTTTC; cdr3_aa: CASSFTGLNSGANVLTF
d_call: -; v_call: TRBV2; clone_size: -; j_call: TRBJ2-1; cdr3_nt: TGTGCCAGCAGTGGGCAGGGGCCAAACAATGAGCAGTTCTTC; cdr3_aa: CASSGQGPNNEQFF
d_call: TRBD1; v_call: TRBV7-9; clone_size: -; j_call: TRBJ1-6; cdr3_nt: TGTGCCAGCAGCTGGGGGACAGGCGAAAATTCACCCCTCCACTTT; cdr3_aa: CASSWGTGENSPLHF
d_call: -; v_call: TRBV6-5; clone_size: -; j_call: TRBJ1-5; cdr3_nt: TGTGCCAGCAGTCGAAACAGGGAATTCTCTCAGCCCCAGCATTTT; cdr3_aa: CASSRNREFSQPQHF
d_call: -; v_call: TRBV10-1; clone_size: -; j_call: TRBJ1-3; cdr3_nt: TGCGCCAGCAGTGGACAAAGAGGCAGTTACTCTGGAAACACCATATATTTT; cdr3_aa: CASSGQRGSYSGNTIYF
d_call: TRBD1; v_call: TRBV19; clone_size: -; j_call: TRBJ1-2; cdr3_nt: TGTGCCAGTTACCTCGGACAGGGGGCTGGTTATGGCTACACCTTC; cdr3_aa: CASYLGQGAGYGYTF
d_call: TRBD2; v_call: TRBV5-4; clone_size: -; j_call: TRBJ2-3; cdr3_nt: TGTGCCAGCAGCATCCCAGCGGGGGGGCCGGATACGCAGTATTTT; cdr3_aa: CASSIPAGGPDTQYF
d_call: -; v_call: TRBV5-1; clone_size: -; j_call: TRBJ2-2; cdr3_nt: TGCGCCAGCAGCCGGATAGATAACGGGGAGCTGTTTTTT; cdr3_aa: CASSRIDNGELFF
d_call: -; v_call: TRBV12-2; clone_size: -; j_call: TRBJ1-2; cdr3_nt: TGTGCAAGTCGCTTAGATAGGGGGCACCACAGGGAAGCTAACTATGGCTACACCTTC; cdr3_aa: CASRLDRGHHREANYGYTF
d_call: -; v_call: TRBV7-3; clone_size: -; j_call: TRBJ2-3; cdr3_nt: TGTGCCAGCAGCCTTGGGGGGACCCAAGATACGCAGTATTTT; cdr3_aa: CASSLGGTQDTQYF